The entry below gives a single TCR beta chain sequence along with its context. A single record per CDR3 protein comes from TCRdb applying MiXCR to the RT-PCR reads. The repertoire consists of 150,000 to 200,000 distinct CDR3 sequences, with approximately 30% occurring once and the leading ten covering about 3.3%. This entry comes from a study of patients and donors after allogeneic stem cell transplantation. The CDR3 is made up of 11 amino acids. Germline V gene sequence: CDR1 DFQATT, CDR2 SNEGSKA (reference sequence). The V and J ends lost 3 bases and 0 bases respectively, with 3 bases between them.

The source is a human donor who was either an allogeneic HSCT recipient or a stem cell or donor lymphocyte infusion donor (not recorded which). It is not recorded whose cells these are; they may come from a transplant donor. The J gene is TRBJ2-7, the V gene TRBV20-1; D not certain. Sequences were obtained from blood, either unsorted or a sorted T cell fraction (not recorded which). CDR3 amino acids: CSASISYEQYF. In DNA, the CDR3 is TGCAGTGCTAGTATCTCCTACGAGCAGTACTTC.